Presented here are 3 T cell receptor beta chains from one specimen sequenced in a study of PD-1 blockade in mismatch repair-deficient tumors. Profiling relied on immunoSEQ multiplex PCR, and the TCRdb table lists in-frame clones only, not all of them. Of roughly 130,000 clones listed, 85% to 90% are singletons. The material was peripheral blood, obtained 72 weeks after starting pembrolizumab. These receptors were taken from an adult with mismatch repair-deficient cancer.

The CDR3 bases are TGCGCCAGCAGCTTGGATAGCGGGACTAACTGGTATGAGCAGTTCTTC. Its protein is CASSLDSGTNWYEQFF. The chain is built from TRBV5-1 and TRBJ2-1, with 8 nucleotides matching TRBD2. The CDR3 spans 16 residues. The germline gives CDR1 SGHRS, CDR2 YFSETQ. The trim removed 0 bases at V and 8 bases at J, leaving 10 bases unmatched.

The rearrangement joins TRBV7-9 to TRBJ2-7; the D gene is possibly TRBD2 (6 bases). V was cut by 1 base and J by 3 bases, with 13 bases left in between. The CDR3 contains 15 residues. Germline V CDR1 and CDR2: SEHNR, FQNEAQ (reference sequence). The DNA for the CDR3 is TGTGCCAGCAGCTTAGGGGCGGGAAACTTCTACGAGCAGTACTTC. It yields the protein CASSLGAGNFYEQYF.

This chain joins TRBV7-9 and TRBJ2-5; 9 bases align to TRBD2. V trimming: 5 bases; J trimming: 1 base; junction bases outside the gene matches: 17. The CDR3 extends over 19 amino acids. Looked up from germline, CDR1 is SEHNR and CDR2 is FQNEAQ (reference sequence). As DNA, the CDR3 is TGTGCCAGCAGCCACGGATTGCGGGAGGGCCGACGTCCCCAAGAGACCCAGTACTTC. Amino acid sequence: CASSHGLREGRRPQETQYF.